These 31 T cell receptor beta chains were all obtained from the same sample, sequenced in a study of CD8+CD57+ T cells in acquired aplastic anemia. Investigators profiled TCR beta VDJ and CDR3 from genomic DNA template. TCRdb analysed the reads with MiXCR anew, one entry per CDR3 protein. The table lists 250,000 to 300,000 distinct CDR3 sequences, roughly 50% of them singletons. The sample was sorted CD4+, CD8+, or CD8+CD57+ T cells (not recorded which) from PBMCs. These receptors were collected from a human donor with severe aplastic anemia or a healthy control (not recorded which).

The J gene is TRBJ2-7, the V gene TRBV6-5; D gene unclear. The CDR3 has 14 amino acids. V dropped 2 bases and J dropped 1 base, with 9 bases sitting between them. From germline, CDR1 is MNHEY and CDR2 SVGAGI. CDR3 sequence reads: CASSYGEGSYEQYF. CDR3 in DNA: TGTGCCAGCAGTTACGGGGAAGGGTCCTACGAGCAGTACTTC.

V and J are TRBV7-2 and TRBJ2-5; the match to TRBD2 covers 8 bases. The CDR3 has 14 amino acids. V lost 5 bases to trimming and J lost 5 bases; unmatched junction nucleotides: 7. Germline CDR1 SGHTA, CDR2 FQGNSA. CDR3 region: CASSEGLGRETQYF. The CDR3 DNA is TGTGCCAGCAGCGAGGGACTAGGTAGGGAGACCCAGTACTTC. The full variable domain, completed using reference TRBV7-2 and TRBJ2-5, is GAGVSQSPSNKVTEKGKDVELRCDPISGHTALYWYRQSLGQGLEFLIYFQGNSAPDKSGLPSDRFSAERTGGSVSTLTIQRTQQEDSAVYLCASSEGLGRETQYFGPGTRLLVL.

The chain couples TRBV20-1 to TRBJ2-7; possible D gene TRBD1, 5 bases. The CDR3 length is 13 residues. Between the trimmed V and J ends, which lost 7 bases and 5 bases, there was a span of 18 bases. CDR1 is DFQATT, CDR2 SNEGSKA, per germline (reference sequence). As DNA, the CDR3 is TGCAGTGGTGCAAAGCCAGGGATCGACGAGCAGTACTTC. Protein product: CSGAKPGIDEQYF.

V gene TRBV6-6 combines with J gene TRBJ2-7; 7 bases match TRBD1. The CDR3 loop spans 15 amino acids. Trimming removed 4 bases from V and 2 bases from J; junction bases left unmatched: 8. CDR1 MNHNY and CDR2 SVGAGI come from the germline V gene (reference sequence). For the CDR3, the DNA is TGTGCCAGCAGTTCCCAGACAGGGACCCCCTACGAGCAGTACTTC. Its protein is CASSSQTGTPYEQYF.

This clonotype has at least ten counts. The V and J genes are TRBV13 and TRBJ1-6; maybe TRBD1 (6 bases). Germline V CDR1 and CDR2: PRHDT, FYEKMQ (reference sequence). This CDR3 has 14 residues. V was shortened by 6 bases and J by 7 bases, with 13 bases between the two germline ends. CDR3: CASRTGKSNSPLHF. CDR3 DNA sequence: TGTGCCAGCAGAACAGGGAAATCAAATTCACCCCTCCACTTT.

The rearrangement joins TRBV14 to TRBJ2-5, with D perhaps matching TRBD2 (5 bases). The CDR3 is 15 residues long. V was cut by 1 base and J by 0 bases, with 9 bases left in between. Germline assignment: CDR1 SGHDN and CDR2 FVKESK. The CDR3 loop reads CASSQGLAHQETQYF. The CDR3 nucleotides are TGTGCCAGCAGCCAAGGGTTAGCGCACCAAGAGACCCAGTACTTC.

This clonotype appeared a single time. CDR3 DNA: TGTGCCAGCATCCGGGGTTCCTGGCAAGGAAACACCATATATTTT. Translation gives CASIRGSWQGNTIYF. The V gene is TRBV25-1, the J gene TRBJ1-3; D remains unclear. This CDR3 region has 15 residues. Germline V gene lookup returns CDR1 MGHDK and CDR2 SYGVNS. V lost 7 bases and J lost 4, with 17 bases in between. Combining the CDR3 with reference TRBV25-1 and TRBJ1-3 gives the whole variable domain EADIYQTPRYLVIGTGKKITLECSQTMGHDKMYWYQQDPGMELHLIHYSYGVNSTEKGDLSSESTVSRIRTEHFPLTLESARPSHTSQYLCASIRGSWQGNTIYFGEGSWLTVV.

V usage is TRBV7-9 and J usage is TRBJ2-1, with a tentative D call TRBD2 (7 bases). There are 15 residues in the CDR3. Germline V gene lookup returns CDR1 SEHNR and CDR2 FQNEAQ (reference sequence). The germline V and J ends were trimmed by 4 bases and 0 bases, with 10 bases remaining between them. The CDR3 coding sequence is TGTGCCAGCAGCTCGGGGGGACACTCCTACAATGAGCAGTTCTTC. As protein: CASSSGGHSYNEQFF.

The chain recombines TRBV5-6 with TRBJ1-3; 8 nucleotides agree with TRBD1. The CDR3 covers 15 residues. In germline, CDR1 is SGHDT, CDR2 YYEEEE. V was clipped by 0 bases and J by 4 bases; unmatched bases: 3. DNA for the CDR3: TGTGCCAGCAGCTTGGGCAGGGGGCAGGGAAACACCATATATTTT. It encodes CASSLGRGQGNTIYF.

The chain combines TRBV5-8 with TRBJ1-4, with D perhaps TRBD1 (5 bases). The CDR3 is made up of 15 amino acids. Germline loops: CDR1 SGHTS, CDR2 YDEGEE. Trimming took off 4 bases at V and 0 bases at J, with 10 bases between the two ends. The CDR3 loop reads CASSTGGATNEKLFF. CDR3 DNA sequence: TGTGCCAGCAGCACCGGGGGTGCAACTAATGAAAAACTGTTTTTT.

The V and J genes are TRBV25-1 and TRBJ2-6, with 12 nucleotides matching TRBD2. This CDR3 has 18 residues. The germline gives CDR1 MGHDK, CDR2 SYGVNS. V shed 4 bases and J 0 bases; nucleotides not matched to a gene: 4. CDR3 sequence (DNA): TGTGCCAGCAGTGCAACTAGCGGGGGGCTCTCTGGGGCCAACGTCCTGACTTTC. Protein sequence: CASSATSGGLSGANVLTF. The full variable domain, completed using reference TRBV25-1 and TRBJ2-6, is EADIYQTPRYLVIGTGKKITLECSQTMGHDKMYWYQQDPGMELHLIHYSYGVNSTEKGDLSSESTVSRIRTEHFPLTLESARPSHTSQYLCASSATSGGLSGANVLTFGAGSRLTVL.

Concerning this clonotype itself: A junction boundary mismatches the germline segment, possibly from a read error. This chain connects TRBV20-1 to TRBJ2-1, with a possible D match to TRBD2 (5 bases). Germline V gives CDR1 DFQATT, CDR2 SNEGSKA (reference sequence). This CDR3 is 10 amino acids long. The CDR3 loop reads CGAATNEQFF. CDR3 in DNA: TGCGGTGCTGCGACTAACGAGCAGTTCTTC.

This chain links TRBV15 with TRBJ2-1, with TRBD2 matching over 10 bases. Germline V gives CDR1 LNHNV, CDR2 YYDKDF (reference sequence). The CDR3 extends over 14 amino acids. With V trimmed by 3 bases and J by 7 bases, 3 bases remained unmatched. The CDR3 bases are TGTGCCACCAGCAGTGAAGCGGGAGGGAATGAGCAGTTCTTC. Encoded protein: CATSSEAGGNEQFF.

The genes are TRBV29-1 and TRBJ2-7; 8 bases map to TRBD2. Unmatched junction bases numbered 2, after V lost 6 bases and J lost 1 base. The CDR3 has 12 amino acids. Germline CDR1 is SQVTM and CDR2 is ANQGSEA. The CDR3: CSVLAASYEQYF. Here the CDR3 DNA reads TGCAGCGTACTAGCGGCTTCCTACGAGCAGTACTTC.

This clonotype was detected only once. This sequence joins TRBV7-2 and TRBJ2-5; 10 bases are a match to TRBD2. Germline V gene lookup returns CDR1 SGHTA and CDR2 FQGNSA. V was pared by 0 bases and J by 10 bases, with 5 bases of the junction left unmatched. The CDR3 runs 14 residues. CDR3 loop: CASSLALSGGIQYF. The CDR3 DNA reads TGTGCCAGCAGCTTAGCGCTTAGCGGGGGGATCCAGTACTTC.

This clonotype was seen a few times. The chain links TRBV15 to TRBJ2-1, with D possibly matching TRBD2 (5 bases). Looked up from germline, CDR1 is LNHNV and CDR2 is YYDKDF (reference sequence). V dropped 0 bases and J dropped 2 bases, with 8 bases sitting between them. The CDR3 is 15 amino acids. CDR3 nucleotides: TGTGCCACCAGCAGAGATCGGACTCCCTACAATGAGCAGTTCTTC. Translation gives CATSRDRTPYNEQFF.

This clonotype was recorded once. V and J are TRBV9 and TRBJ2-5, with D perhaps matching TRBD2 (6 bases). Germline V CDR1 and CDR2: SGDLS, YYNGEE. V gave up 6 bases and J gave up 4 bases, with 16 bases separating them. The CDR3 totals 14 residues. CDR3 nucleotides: TGTGCCAGCAACCGAGGCGGGGTTGGAGAGACCCAGTACTTC. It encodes CASNRGGVGETQYF.

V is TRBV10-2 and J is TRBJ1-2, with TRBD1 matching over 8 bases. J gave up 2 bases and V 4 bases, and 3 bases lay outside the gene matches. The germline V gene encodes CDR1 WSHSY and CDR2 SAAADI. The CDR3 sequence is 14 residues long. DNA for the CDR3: TGCGCCAGCAGTGGGCGGACAGGGAACTATGGCTACACCTTC. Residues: CASSGRTGNYGYTF.

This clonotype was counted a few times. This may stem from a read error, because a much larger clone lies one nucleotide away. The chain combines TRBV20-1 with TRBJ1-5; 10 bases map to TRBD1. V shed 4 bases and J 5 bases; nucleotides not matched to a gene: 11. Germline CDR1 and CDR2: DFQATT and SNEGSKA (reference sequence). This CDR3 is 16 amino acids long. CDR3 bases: TGCAGTGCTAATAATTGGGGACAGGGGAGCGATCAGCCCCAGCATTTT. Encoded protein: CSANNWGQGSDQPQHF.

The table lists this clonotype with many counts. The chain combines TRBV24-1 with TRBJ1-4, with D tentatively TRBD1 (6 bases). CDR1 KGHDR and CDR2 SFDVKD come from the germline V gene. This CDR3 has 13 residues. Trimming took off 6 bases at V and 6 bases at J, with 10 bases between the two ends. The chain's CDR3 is CATSSGVDEKLFF. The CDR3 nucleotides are TGTGCCACCAGTTCAGGGGTCGATGAAAAACTGTTTTTT.

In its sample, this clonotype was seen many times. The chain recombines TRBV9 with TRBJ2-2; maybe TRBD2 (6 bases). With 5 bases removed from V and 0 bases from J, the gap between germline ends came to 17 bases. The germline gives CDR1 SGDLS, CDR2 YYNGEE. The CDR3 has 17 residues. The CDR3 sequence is CASSRREGAANTGELFF. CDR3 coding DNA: TGTGCCAGCAGTCGGCGGGAAGGGGCCGCGAACACCGGGGAGCTGTTTTTT. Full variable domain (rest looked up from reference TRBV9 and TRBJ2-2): DSGVTQTPKHLITATGQRVTLRCSPRSGDLSVYWYQQSLDQGLQFLIQYYNGEERAKGNILERFSAQQFPDLHSELNLSSLELGDSALYFCASSRREGAANTGELFFGEGSRLTVL.

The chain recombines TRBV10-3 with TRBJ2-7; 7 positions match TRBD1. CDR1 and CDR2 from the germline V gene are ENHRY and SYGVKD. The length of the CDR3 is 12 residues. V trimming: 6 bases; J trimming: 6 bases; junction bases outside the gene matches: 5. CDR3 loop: CAIRVTGFEQYF. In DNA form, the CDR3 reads TGTGCCATCAGGGTGACAGGGTTCGAGCAGTACTTC.

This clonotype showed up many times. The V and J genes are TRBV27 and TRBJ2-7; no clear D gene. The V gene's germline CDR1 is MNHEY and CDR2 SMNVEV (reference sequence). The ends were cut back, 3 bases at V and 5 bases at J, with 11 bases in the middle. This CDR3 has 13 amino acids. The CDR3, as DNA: TGTGCCAGCAGTTTTCGTCCGGGCCACGAGCAGTACTTC. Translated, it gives CASSFRPGHEQYF.

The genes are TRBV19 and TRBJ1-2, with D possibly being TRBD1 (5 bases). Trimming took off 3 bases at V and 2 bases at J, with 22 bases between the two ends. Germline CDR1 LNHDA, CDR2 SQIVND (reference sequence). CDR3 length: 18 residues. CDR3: CASSILRDGSGENYGYTF. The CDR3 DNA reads TGTGCCAGTAGTATTCTGAGGGACGGGTCGGGTGAGAACTATGGCTACACCTTC. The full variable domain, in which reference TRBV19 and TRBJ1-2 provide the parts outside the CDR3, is DGGITQSPKYLFRKEGQNVTLSCEQNLNHDAMYWYRQDPGQGLRLIYYSQIVNDFQKGDIAEGYSVSREKKESFPLTVTSAQKNPTAFYLCASSILRDGSGENYGYTFGSGTRLTVV.

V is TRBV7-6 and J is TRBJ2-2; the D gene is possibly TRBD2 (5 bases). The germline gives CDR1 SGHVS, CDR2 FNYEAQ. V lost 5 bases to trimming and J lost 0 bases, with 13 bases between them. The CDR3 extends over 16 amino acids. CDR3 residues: CASSPRANTNTGELFF. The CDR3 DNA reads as TGTGCCAGCAGCCCGAGGGCCAATACGAACACCGGGGAGCTGTTTTTT.

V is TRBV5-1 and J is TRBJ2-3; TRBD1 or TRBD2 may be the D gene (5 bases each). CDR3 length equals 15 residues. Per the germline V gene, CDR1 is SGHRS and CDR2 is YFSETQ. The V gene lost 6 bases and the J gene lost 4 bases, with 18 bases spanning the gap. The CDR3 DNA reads TGCGCCAGCAACTCCGGGCCCGGGGCCCCAGATACGCAGTATTTT. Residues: CASNSGPGAPDTQYF.

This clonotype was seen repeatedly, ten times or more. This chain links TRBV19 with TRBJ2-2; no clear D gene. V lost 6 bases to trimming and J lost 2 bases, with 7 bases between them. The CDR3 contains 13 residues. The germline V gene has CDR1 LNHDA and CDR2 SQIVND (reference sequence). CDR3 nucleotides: TGTGCCAGTAGCAATCCAAACACCGGGGAGCTGTTTTTT. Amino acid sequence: CASSNPNTGELFF.

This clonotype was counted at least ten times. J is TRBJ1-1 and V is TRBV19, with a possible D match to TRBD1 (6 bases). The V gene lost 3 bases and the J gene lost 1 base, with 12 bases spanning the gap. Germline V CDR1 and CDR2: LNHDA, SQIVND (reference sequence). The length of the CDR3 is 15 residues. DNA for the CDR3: TGTGCCAGTAGTATCGAACAGGGAGGGAACACTGAAGCTTTCTTT. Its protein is CASSIEQGGNTEAFF.

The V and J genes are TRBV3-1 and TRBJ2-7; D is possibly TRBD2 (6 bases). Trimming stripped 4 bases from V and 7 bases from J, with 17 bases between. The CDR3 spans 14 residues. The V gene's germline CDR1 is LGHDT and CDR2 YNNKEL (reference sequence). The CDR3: CASSPRDFLSEQYF. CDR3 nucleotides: TGTGCCAGCAGCCCCCGGGACTTTCTGAGTGAGCAGTACTTC.

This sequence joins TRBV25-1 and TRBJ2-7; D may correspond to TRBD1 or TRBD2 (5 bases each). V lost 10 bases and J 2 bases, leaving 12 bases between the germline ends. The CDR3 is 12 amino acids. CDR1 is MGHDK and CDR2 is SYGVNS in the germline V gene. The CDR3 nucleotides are TGTGCCACCGGGACCGAGACCTACGAGCAGTACTTC. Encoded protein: CATGTETYEQYF.

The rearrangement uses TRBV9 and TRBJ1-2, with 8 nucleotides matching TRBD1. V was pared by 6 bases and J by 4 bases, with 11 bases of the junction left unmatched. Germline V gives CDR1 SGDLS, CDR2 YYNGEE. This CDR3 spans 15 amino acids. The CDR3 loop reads CASNTAGGDGYGYTF. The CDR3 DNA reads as TGTGCCAGCAACACTGCAGGGGGCGACGGCTATGGCTACACCTTC. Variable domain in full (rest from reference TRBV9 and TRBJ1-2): DSGVTQTPKHLITATGQRVTLRCSPRSGDLSVYWYQQSLDQGLQFLIQYYNGEERAKGNILERFSAQQFPDLHSELNLSSLELGDSALYFCASNTAGGDGYGYTFGSGTRLTVV.